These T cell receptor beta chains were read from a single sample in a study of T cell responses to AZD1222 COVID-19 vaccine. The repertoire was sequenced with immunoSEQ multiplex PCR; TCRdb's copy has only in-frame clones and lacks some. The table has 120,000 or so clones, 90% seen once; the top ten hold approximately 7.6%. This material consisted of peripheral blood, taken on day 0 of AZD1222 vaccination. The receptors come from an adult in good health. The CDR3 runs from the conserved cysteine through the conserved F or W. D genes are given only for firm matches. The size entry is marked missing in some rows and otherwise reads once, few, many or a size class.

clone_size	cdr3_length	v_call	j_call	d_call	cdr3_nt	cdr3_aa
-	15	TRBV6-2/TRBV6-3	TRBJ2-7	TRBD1	TGTGCCAGCAGTTACGGGACCGGGACAGGCTACGAGCAGTACTTC	CASSYGTGTGYEQYF
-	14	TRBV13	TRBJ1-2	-	TGTGCCAGCAGCGCCTCTGATCGGACAGATGGCTACACCTTC	CASSASDRTDGYTF
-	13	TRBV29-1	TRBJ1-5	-	TGCAGCGTTGCAGGGCAGGAGAATCAGCCCCAGCATTTT	CSVAGQENQPQHF
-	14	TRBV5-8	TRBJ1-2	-	TGTGCCAGCAGCCGTCGACCGGCTAACTATGGCTACACCTTC	CASSRRPANYGYTF
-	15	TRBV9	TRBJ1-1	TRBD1	TGTGCCAGCAGCTCGGGGACAGGGGGCGGCACTGAAGCTTTCTTT	CASSSGTGGGTEAFF
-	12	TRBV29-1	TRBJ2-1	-	TGCAGCGCCGCACTAGTAGCAAACGAGCAGTTCTTC	CSAALVANEQFF
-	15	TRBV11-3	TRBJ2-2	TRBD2	TGTGCCAGCAGCTCTGGGACTAGCGGCGGCGGGGAGCTGTTTTTT	CASSSGTSGGGELFF
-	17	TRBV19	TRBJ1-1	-	TGTGCCAGTAGTATAGATACCCCCCGGGGGGGGTCAAATGCAGCTTTCTTT	CASSIDTPRGGSNAAFF
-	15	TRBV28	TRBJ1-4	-	TGTGCCAGCAGTAAAATACGACAATCTAATGAAAAACTGTTTTTT	CASSKIRQSNEKLFF
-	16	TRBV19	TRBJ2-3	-	TGTGCCAGTAGTATCCAGTCGGCCCCACAAACAGATACGCAGTATTTT	CASSIQSAPQTDTQYF
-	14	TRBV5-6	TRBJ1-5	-	TGTGCCAGCAGCTTGGGGGGGAATAGTCAGCCCCAGCATTTT	CASSLGGNSQPQHF
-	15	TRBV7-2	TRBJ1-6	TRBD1	TGTGCCAGCAGCCCCTGGACAGGGTTGGAATCACCCCTCCACTTT	CASSPWTGLESPLHF
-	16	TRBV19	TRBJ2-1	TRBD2	TGTGCCAGTAGTACCAGTTCTAGCGGGAGAAATAATGAGCAGTTCTTC	CASSTSSSGRNNEQFF
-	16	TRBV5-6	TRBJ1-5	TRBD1	TGTGCCAGCAGTACGGGACAGGGTGGAGGGAATCAGCCCCAGCATTTT	CASSTGQGGGNQPQHF
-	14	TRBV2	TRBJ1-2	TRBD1	TGTGCCAGCAGTCCGACAGGGATTTTCTATGGCTACACCTTC	CASSPTGIFYGYTF
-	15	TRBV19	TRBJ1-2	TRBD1	TGTGCCAGTAACGAAGGACAGGTCAGGAACTATGGCTACACCTTC	CASNEGQVRNYGYTF
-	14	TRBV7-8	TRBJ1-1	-	TGTGCCAGCAGCGCGAGGGAGTTTTACACTGAAGCTTTCTTT	CASSAREFYTEAFF
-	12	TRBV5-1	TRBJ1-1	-	TGCGCCAGCAGCTTGAGCGGCACTGAAGCTTTCTTT	CASSLSGTEAFF
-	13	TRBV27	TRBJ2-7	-	TGTGCCAGCAGCGCACAGGACTCCTACGAGCAGTACTTC	CASSAQDSYEQYF
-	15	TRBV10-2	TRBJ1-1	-	TGCGCCAGCGGCAAAAGGGCAAGAGGCCTCACTGAAGCTTTCTTT	CASGKRARGLTEAFF
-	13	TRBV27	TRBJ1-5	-	TGTGCCAGTTCCTCAGGGGCCAATCAGCCCCAGCATTTT	CASSSGANQPQHF
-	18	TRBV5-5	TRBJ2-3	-	TGTGCCAGCAGCTTGAGAGTCGGGTCTACGTGGTGGGGAGATACGCAGTATTTT	CASSLRVGSTWWGDTQYF
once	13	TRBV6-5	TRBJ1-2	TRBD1	TGTGCCAGCAGTTACGCAGGGGACAGTGGCTACACCTTC	CASSYAGDSGYTF
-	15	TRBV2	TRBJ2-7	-	TGTGCCAGCAGTGAAGAGTATGACAGGCCCTACGAGCAGTACTTC	CASSEEYDRPYEQYF
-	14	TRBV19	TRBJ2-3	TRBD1	TGTGCCAGTAGGGACAGGGGGTTCACAGATACGCAGTATTTT	CASRDRGFTDTQYF
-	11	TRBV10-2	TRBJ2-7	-	TGCGCCAGCAGTGACGCCTACGAGCAGTACTTC	CASSDAYEQYF
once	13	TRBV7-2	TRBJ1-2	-	TGTGCCAGCAGCCGAGACAGGAGCTATGGCTACACCTTC	CASSRDRSYGYTF
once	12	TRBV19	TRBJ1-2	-	TGTGCCAGTACCTCAACAGGGTTCGGCTACACCTTC	CASTSTGFGYTF
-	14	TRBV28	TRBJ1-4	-	TGTGCCAGCAGTTCCTATGGAGAATTCCCAAAACTGTTTTTT	CASSSYGEFPKLFF
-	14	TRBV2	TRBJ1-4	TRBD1	TGTGCCAGCAGTTTGACAGGGATAAATGAAAAACTGTTTTTT	CASSLTGINEKLFF
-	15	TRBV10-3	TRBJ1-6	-	TGTGCCATCAGTGAGTCGACGCGACCGAGCTCACCCCTCCACTTT	CAISESTRPSSPLHF
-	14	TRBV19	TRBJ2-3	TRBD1	TGTGCCCTCCTCGGCGGACAGGGAACAGATACGCAGTATTTT	CALLGGQGTDTQYF
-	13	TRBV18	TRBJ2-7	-	TGTGCCAGCTCACCCCCCCCAGGGGCCGAGCAGTACTTC	CASSPPPGAEQYF
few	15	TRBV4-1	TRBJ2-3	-	TGCGCCAGCAGCCGCATTGTCGGTACTACAGATACGCAGTATTTT	CASSRIVGTTDTQYF
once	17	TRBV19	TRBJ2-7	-	TGTGCCAGTAGTATGGTCCGCCGGGCTCGAGGGGCCTACGAGCAGTACTTC	CASSMVRRARGAYEQYF
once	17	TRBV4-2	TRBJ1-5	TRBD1	TGTGCCAGCAGCCAAGATTTTGAGGGACAGGGGTTCCAGCCCCAGCATTTT	CASSQDFEGQGFQPQHF
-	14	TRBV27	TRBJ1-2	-	TGTGCCAGCAGTTCCCCGGGCGCTAACTATGGCTACACCTTC	CASSSPGANYGYTF
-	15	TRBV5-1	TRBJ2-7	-	TGCGCCAGCAGTCCAACAGTCTCGACTGCGGGCGAGCAGTACTTC	CASSPTVSTAGEQYF
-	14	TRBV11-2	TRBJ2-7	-	TGTGCCAGCAGCTTAGGAAGGCAATCCTACGAGCAGTACTTC	CASSLGRQSYEQYF